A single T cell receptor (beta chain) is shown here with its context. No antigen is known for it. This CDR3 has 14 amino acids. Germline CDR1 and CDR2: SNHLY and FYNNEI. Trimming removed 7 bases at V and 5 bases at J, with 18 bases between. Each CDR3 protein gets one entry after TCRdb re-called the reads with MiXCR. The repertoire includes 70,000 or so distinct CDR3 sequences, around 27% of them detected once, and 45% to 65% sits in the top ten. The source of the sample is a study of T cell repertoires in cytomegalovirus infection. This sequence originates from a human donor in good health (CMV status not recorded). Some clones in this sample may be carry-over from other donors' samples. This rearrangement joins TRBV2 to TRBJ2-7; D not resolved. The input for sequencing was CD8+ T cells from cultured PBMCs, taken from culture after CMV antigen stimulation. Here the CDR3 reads CASNGGFLRDEQYF. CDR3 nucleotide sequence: TGTGCCAGCAACGGTGGGTTCCTCCGGGACGAGCAGTACTTC.